The entry that follows covers one T cell receptor beta chain sequence. Its cognate antigen is unknown. The data are from a study of T-cell reconstitution after alpha-beta-depleted transplantation in children. Notes on the study in general: Several patients had high TCRbeta diversity at day 60; it came from surviving recipient T cells and thymic progenitors. T-cell counts and diversity at one year following transplant were attributed mainly to newly produced T cells.

A library of TCRbeta sequences, prepared with unique molecular identifiers, was generated. One entry per CDR3 protein results from TCRdb running MiXCR on the PCR reads. The table lists hundreds of thousands of distinct CDR3 sequences, 15% to 20% of them singletons. This CDR3 is 15 amino acids long. Trimming took 0 bases from V and 2 from J, leaving 10 bases between them. The germline V gene encodes CDR1 SGHRS and CDR2 YFSETQ. V is TRBV5-1 and J is TRBJ2-3, with D possibly matching TRBD2 (6 bases). Sequencing was performed on PBMCs, mostly from graft donor cells, taken 360 days after TCRalphabeta/CD19-depleted stem cell transplant. This TCR was recovered from a boy in the first two years of life who had a stem cell transplant for Wiskott-Aldrich syndrome, so the T cells may come from the graft donor. CDR3 region: CASSLVGGNTDTQYF. CDR3 bases: TGCGCCAGCAGCTTGGTCGGCGGGAACACAGATACGCAGTATTTT.